Described below is a single TCR beta chain sequence and its context. Its antigen remains unknown. This sample includes further DNA sequences coding for the same CDR3. The data were taken from a study of graft-versus-host responses after intestinal transplantation. Study summary: Each transplant was multivisceral, liver-intestinal, or isolated intestinal. Recipients were all induced with anti-thymocyte globulin, then given tacrolimus and steroids for 3 to 4 years.

The CDR3 consists of 15 residues. The germline V gene has CDR1 SGHTA and CDR2 FQGTGA. V shed 6 bases and J shed 2 bases, with 16 bases lying between them. Study-level points and caveats: Those patients showing graft-donor T cell macrochimerism displayed high graft-versus-host to host-versus-graft clonal ratios in allografts.

The method was immunoSEQ multiplex PCR; TCRdb's version includes in-frame clones alone and lacks a portion of them. This table has around 71,000 clones, around 95% appearing once. The sample in question was unstimulated CD8+ T cells sorted from spleen or lymph node cells, obtained before intestinal transplant. The sequence was collected from a human donor who received an intestinal transplant. This chain links TRBV7-3 with TRBJ2-5; D is possibly TRBD1 or TRBD2 (5 bases each). This CDR3 reads CASSPGFGGQETQYF. The CDR3 bases are TGTGCCAGCAGTCCTGGCTTTGGGGGTCAAGAGACCCAGTACTTC.